The 14 T cell receptor beta chains reported below all come from one sample, sequenced in a study of blood T cell repertoires in COVID-19. Generated by immunoSEQ multiplex PCR, the TCRdb table keeps only in-frame clones and is missing some. The sample comprises some 230,000 clones, just under 85% of which are singletons, and 15% rests with the top ten. Sequenced: PBMCs or T cells enriched from blood (not recorded which). These receptors all come from a man aged 40-50 years who had recovered from COVID-19.

For the CDR3, the DNA is TGTGCCAGCAGCTTACTAGCGGGAGCGTCCTACGAGCAGTACTTC. This encodes CASSLLAGASYEQYF. The genes are TRBV7-6 and TRBJ2-7; TRBD2 matches at 10 bases. Germline-derived CDR1 and CDR2 are SGHVS and FNYEAQ. The V gene end was trimmed by 2 bases and the J gene end by 1 base; junction bases not matched to a gene: 2. The CDR3 is made up of 15 amino acids. Looking up the rest from reference TRBV7-6 and TRBJ2-7 gives the full variable domain: GAGVSQSPRYKVTKRGQDVALRCDPISGHVSLYWYRQALGQGPEFLTYFNYEAQQDKSGLPNDRFSAERPEGSISTLTIQRTEQRDSAMYRCASSLLAGASYEQYFGPGTRLTVT.

This rearrangement joins TRBV28 to TRBJ2-1, with 8 bases lining up with TRBD2. V lost 5 bases and J lost 3; bases outside the gene matches: 12. CDR1 is MDHEN and CDR2 is SYDVKM in the germline V gene. The length of the CDR3 is 17 residues. Here the CDR3 reads CASSPFYGTSRYNEQFF. The CDR3 DNA is TGTGCCAGCAGTCCTTTTTACGGGACTAGTCGCTACAATGAGCAGTTCTTC.

This clone was counted a single time. The V gene is TRBV9, the J gene TRBJ2-1, with TRBD2 matching over 16 bases. V dropped 4 bases and J dropped 7; count of bases not matched to a gene: 17. The germline V gene has CDR1 SGDLS and CDR2 YYNGEE. The CDR3 sequence is 20 residues long. The DNA for the CDR3 is TGTGCCAGCAGCCCCCGCCCGGGACTAGCGGGAGGGCCGTTTAGAAATGAGCAGTTCTTC. Translated, it gives CASSPRPGLAGGPFRNEQFF.

This clone showed up just a few times. This chain uses TRBV9 with TRBJ1-4; TRBD1 is a possible D gene (5 bases). CDR3 length: 13 residues. The germline V gene encodes CDR1 SGDLS and CDR2 YYNGEE. V gave up 1 base and J gave up 6 bases, with 7 bases separating them. The CDR3 loop is CASSVQGDEKLFF. The CDR3, as DNA: TGTGCCAGCAGCGTACAAGGGGATGAAAAACTGTTTTTT.

The chain is built from TRBV3-1 (or the pseudogene TRBV3-2) and TRBJ2-1; 12 bases are a match to TRBD1. The CDR3 spans 18 residues. Germline V gene sequence: CDR1 LGHDT, CDR2 YNNKEL (reference sequence). V lost 3 bases and J lost 3; bases outside the gene matches: 9. This CDR3 is CASSHGTGGVGLYNEQFF. The CDR3 DNA reads TGTGCCAGCAGCCACGGGACAGGGGGCGTAGGGCTCTACAATGAGCAGTTCTTC.

The rearrangement links TRBV9 to TRBJ2-5; weak D call: TRBD2 (6 bases). CDR1 and CDR2 (germline): SGDLS, YYNGEE. The length of the CDR3 is 14 residues. Between the trimmed V and J ends, which lost 0 bases and 5 bases, there was a span of 11 bases. CDR3 coding DNA: TGTGCCAGCAGCGTAGGGGGAGGTCTGGAGACCCAGTACTTC. Translating it yields CASSVGGGLETQYF.

The chain uses TRBV7-2 and TRBJ2-5; 10 bases are a match to TRBD2. Trimming at V came to 7 bases and at J to 5 bases, leaving 16 bases not matched to a gene. CDR1 and CDR2 from the germline V gene are SGHTA and FQGNSA. There are 17 residues in the CDR3. The CDR3 region has the DNA TGTGCCAGCATCTCTAGCGGGGGACAAGAAGATCGGGAGACCCAGTACTTC. It codes for CASISSGGQEDRETQYF.

This chain uses TRBV18 with TRBJ1-1; D ambiguous. This CDR3 is 16 amino acids long. CDR1 and CDR2 from the germline V gene are KGHSH and LQKENI. The V gene lost 3 bases and the J gene lost 0 bases, with 14 bases spanning the gap. This CDR3 reads CASSPARRSMNTEAFF. For the CDR3, the DNA is TGTGCCAGCTCACCGGCAAGGAGAAGCATGAACACTGAAGCTTTCTTT. The full variable domain, rest sourced from reference TRBV18 and TRBJ1-1, is NAGVMQNPRHLVRRRGQEARLRCSPMKGHSHVYWYRQLPEEGLKFMVYLQKENIIDESGMPKERFSAEFPKEGPSILRIQQVVRGDSAAYFCASSPARRSMNTEAFFGQGTRLTVV.

The chain couples TRBV27 to TRBJ2-3; perhaps TRBD1 as D (7 bases). Looked up from germline, CDR1 is MNHEY and CDR2 is SMNVEV (reference sequence). V was pared by 5 bases and J by 5 bases, with 14 bases between. The CDR3 sequence is 14 residues long. In nucleotides, the CDR3 is TGTGCCAGCAGTCTTCGACAGGGAGGAGATACGCAGTATTTT. This gives the protein CASSLRQGGDTQYF.

The chain links TRBV24-1 to TRBJ2-3; the match to TRBD1 covers 8 bases. This CDR3 is 17 amino acids long. V trimming: 4 bases; J trimming: 3 bases; junction bases outside the gene matches: 11. Germline values: CDR1 KGHDR, CDR2 SFDVKD. CDR3 bases: TGTGCCACCAGTGACCTCACGACAGGGGCCCCGACAGATACGCAGTATTTT. Amino acid sequence: CATSDLTTGAPTDTQYF.

The CDR3 bases are TGTGCCAGCAGCTTAGTGCCAGGCCTGTTAACAGATACGCAGTATTTT. Protein sequence: CASSLVPGLLTDTQYF. The rearrangement uses TRBV11-1 and TRBJ2-3, with D hard to call. The CDR3 contains 16 residues. V was clipped by 1 base and J by 3 bases, with 14 bases between them. Germline V gene lookup returns CDR1 SGHAT and CDR2 FQDESV (reference sequence).

The chain recombines TRBV7-9 with TRBJ1-2; 7 bases line up with TRBD1. Germline trimming cut 5 bases from V and 4 bases from J; bases unmatched to any gene: 7. The CDR3 is 14 amino acids. Per the germline V gene, CDR1 is SEHNR and CDR2 is FQNEAQ (reference sequence). CDR3 coding DNA: TGTGCCAGCAGCCGAACCAGGGGGGCCTATGGCTACACCTTC. The encoded protein is CASSRTRGAYGYTF.

V and J are TRBV19 and TRBJ1-3, with TRBD1 identical over 10 bases. V shed 4 bases and J 1 base; nucleotides not matched to a gene: 4. Germline V gives CDR1 LNHDA, CDR2 SQIVND (reference sequence). CDR3 length: 16 amino acids. The CDR3 sequence: CASSTDRGSSGNTIYF. Here the CDR3 DNA reads TGTGCCAGTAGTACGGACAGGGGGAGTTCTGGAAACACCATATATTTT.

The chain uses TRBV2 and TRBJ1-4; unclear D gene. The germline V gene has CDR1 SNHLY and CDR2 FYNNEI. Trimming shortened V by 7 bases and J by 4 bases, and 7 bases separated the two germline ends. CDR3 length equals 12 residues. The CDR3 coding sequence is TGTGCCAGCACGCGAGATAATGAAAAACTGTTTTTT. This translates into CASTRDNEKLFF.